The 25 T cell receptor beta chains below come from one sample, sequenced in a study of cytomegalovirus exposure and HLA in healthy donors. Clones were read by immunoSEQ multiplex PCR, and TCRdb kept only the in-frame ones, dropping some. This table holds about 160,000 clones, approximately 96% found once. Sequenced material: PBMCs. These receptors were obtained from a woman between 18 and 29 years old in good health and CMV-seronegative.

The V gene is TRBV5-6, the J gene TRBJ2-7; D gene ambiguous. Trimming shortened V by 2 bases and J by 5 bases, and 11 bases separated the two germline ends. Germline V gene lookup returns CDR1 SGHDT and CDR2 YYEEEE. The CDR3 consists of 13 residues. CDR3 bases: TGTGCCAGCAGCTTAAACTTGGGCCACGAGCAGTACTTC. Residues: CASSLNLGHEQYF.

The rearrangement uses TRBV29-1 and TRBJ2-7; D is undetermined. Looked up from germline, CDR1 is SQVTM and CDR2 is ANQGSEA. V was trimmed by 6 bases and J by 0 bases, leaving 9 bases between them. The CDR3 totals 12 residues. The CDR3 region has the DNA TGCAGCGTGTCTACGAGCTCCTACGAGCAGTACTTC. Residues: CSVSTSSYEQYF.

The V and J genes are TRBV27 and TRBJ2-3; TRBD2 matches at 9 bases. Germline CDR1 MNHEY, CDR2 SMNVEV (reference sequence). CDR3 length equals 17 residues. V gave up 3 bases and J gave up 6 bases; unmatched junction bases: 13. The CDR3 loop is CASSLRGGAEIMDTQYF. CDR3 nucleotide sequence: TGTGCCAGCAGTTTGCGGGGGGGGGCCGAAATTATGGATACGCAGTATTTT.

This chain's CDR3 is CASSIGLAGITETQYF. The CDR3 DNA is TGTGCCAGTAGTATCGGGCTAGCGGGGATTACGGAGACCCAGTACTTC. V gene TRBV19 combines with J gene TRBJ2-5; 9 bases fit TRBD2. Looked up from germline, CDR1 is LNHDA and CDR2 is SQIVND (reference sequence). The CDR3 is made up of 16 amino acids. V was pared by 3 bases and J by 5 bases, with 10 bases of the junction left unmatched.

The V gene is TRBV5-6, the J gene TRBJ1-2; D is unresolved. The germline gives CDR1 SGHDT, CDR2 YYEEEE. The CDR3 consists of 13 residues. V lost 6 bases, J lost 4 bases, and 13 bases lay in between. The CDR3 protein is CASTLGPTYGYTF. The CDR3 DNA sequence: TGTGCCAGCACACTGGGCCCAACCTATGGCTACACCTTC.

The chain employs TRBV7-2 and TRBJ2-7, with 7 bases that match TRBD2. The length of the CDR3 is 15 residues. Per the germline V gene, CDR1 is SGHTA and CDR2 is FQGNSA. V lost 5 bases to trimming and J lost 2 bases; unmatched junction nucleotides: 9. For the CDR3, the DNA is TGTGCCAGCAGCACCAGGACTAGTAGCCCCTACGAGCAGTACTTC. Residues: CASSTRTSSPYEQYF.

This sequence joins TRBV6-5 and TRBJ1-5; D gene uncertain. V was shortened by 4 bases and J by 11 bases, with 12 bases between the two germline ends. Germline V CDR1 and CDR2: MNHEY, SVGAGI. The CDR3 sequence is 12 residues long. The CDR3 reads CASSSPGSAQHF. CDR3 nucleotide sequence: TGTGCCAGCAGTTCTCCCGGGAGCGCCCAGCATTTT.

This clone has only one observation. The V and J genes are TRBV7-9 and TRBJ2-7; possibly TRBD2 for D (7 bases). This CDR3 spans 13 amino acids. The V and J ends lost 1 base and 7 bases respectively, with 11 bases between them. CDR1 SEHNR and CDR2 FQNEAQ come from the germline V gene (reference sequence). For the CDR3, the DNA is TGTGCCAGCAGCTTAGTCGGGGGGCGAGAGCAGTACTTC. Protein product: CASSLVGGREQYF.

CDR3 DNA sequence: TGCGCCAGCAGCTTGGCAACCGGGGAGCTGTTTTTT. Its translation: CASSLATGELFF. The V gene is TRBV5-1, the J gene TRBJ2-2; unclear D gene. The germline V and J ends were trimmed by 0 bases and 5 bases, with 2 bases remaining between them. CDR3 length: 12 amino acids. Germline CDR1 SGHRS, CDR2 YFSETQ.

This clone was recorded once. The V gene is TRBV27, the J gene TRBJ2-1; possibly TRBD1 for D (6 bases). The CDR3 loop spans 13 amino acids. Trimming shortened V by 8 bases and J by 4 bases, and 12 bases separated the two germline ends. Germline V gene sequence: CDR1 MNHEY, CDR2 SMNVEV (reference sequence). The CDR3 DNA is TGTGCCAGCGGCTACAGGGAATACAATGAGCAGTTCTTC. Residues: CASGYREYNEQFF.

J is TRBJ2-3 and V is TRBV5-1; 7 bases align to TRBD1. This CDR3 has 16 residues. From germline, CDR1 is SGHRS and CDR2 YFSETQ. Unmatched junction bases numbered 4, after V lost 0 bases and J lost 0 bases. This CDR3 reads CASSLEGGSSTDTQYF. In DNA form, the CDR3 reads TGCGCCAGCAGCTTGGAAGGGGGCAGTAGCACAGATACGCAGTATTTT.

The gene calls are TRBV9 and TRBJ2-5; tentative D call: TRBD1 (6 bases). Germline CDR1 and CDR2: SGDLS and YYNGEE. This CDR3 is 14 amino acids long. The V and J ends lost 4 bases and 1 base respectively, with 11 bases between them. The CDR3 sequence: CASSPTGIQETQYF. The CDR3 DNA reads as TGTGCCAGCAGCCCGACAGGTATCCAAGAGACCCAGTACTTC.

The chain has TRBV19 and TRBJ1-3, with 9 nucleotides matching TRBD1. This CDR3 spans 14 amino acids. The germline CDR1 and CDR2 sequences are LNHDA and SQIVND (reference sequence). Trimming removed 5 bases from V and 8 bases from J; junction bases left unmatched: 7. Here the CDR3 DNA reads TGTGCCAGTAGTTCACGGACAGGGGCTGACACCATATATTTT. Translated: CASSSRTGADTIYF.

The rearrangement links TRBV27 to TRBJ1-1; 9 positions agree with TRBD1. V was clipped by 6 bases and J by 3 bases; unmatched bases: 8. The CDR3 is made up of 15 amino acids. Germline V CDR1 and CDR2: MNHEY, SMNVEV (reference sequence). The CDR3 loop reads CASRDRTGAHTEAFF. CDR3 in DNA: TGTGCCAGCAGGGACAGGACAGGGGCACACACTGAAGCTTTCTTT.

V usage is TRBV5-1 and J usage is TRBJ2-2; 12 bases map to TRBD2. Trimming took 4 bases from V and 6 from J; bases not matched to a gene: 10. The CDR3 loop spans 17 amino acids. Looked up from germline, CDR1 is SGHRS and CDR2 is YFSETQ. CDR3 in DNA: TGCGCCAGCAGCCCCCACGCTAGCGGGGGGGCCCCCGGGGAGCTGTTTTTT. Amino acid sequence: CASSPHASGGAPGELFF.

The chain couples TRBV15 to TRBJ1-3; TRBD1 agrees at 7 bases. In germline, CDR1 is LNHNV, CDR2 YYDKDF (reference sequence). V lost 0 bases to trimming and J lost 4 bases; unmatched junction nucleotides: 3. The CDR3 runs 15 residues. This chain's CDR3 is CATSRDQGEGNTIYF. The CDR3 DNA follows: TGTGCCACCAGCAGAGATCAGGGGGAAGGAAACACCATATATTTT.

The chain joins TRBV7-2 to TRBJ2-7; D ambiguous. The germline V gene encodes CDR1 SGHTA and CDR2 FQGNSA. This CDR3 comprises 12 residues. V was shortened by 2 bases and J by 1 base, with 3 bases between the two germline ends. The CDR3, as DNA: TGTGCCAGCAGCTTAACTTCCTACGAGCAGTACTTC. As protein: CASSLTSYEQYF.

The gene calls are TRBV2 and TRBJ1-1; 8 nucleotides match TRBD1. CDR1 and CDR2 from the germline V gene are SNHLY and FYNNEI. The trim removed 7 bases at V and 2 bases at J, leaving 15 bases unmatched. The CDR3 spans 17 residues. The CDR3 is CASTNGQGPPKNTEAFF. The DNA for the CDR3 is TGTGCCAGCACCAACGGACAGGGCCCACCAAAAAACACTGAAGCTTTCTTT.

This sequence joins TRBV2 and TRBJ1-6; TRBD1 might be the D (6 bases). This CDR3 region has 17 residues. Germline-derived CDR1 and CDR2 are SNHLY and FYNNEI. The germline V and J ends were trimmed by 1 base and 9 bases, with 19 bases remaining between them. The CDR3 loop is CASSEVKLGARGSPLHF. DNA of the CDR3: TGTGCCAGCAGTGAAGTAAAGTTGGGGGCGAGGGGTTCACCCCTCCACTTT.

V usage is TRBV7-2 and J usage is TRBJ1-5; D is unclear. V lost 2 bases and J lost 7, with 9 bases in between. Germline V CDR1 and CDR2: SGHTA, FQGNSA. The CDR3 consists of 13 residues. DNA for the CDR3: TGTGCCAGCAGCTTAACCGGAGGGCAGCCCCAGCATTTT. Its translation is CASSLTGGQPQHF.

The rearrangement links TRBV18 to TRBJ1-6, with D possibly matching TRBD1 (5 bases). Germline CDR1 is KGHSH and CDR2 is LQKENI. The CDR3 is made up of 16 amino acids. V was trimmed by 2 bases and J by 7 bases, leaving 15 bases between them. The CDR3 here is CASSPSGGGSNSPLHF. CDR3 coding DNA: TGTGCCAGCTCACCAAGTGGGGGGGGATCGAATTCACCCCTCCACTTT.

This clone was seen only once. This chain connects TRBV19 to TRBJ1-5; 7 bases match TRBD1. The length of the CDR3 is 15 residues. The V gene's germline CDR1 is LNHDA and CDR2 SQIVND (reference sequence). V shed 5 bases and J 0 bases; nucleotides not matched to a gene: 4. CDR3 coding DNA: TGTGCCAGTAGTTGGGGGGACAGTAGCAATCAGCCCCAGCATTTT. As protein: CASSWGDSSNQPQHF. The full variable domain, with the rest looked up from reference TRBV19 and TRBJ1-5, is DGGITQSPKYLFRKEGQNVTLSCEQNLNHDAMYWYRQDPGQGLRLIYYSQIVNDFQKGDIAEGYSVSREKKESFPLTVTSAQKNPTAFYLCASSWGDSSNQPQHFGDGTRLSIL.

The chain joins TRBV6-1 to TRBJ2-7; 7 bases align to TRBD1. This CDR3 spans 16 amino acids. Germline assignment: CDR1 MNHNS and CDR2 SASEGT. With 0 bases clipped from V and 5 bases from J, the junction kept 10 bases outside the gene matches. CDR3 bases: TGTGCCAGCAGTGAAGCGGGACAGAGATTTTCCCACGAGCAGTACTTC. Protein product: CASSEAGQRFSHEQYF.

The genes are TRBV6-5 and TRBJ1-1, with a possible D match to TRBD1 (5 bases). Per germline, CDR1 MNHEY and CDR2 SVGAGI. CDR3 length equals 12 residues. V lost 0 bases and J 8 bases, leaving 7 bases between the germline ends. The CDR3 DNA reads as TGTGCCAGCAGTTACTCGGGGGGGGAAGCTTTCTTT. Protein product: CASSYSGGEAFF.

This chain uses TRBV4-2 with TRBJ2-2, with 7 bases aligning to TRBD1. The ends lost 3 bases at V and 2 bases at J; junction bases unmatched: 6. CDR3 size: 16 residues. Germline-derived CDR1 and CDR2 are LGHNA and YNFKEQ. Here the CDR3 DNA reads TGTGCCAGCAGCCAGCAGACAGGGACAAACACCGGGGAGCTGTTTTTT. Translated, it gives CASSQQTGTNTGELFF.